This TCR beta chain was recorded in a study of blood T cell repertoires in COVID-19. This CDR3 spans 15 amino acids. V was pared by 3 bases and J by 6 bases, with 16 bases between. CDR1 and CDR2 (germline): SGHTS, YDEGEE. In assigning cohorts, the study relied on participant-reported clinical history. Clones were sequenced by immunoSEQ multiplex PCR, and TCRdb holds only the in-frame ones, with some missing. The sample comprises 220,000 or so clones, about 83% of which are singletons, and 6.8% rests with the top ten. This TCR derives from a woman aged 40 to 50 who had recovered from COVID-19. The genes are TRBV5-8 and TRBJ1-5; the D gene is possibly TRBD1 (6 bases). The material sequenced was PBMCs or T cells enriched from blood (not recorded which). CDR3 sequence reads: CASSSIDRLAQPQHF. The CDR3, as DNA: TGTGCCAGCAGCTCTATAGACAGGTTGGCTCAGCCCCAGCATTTT.